This T cell receptor beta chain emerged from a study of shared clonotypes between healthy human individuals. The CDR3 covers 15 residues. V lost 5 bases to trimming and J lost 1 base; unmatched junction nucleotides: 4. Per the germline V gene, CDR1 is SGHTA and CDR2 is FQGNSA. Generated by immunoSEQ multiplex PCR, the TCRdb table keeps only in-frame clones and is missing some. In the table there are about 2.4 million clones, 80% to 95% of which are singletons. The chain carries TRBV7-2 and TRBJ2-5, with 10 bases identical to TRBD1. This receptor was taken from a man younger than 35 in good health. Some clones in this sample may be carry-over from other donors' samples. Sequences were obtained from naive CD4+ T cells from PBMCs. As for subset: CD45RA+ positively selected. The DNA for the CDR3 is TGTGCCAGCAGCAAGCGGACAGGGGGCCAAGAGACCCAGTACTTC. Protein product: CASSKRTGGQETQYF.